The 23 T cell receptor beta chains in this list originate from one sample, sequenced in a study of graft-versus-host responses after intestinal transplantation. Measured with immunoSEQ multiplex PCR; TCRdb has only the in-frame clones, and not every one. Of about 20,000 clones detected, 65% to 85% appear once; the ten largest clones hold 8%. Processing released intraepithelial and lamina propria lymphocytes from the graft tissue. The sample was ileum tissue, taken around 20 days after intestinal transplant. Receptors were obtained from a human patient who received an intestinal transplant, so some T cells may come from the graft donor.

This clone was detected only a few times. This rearrangement joins TRBV7-9 to TRBJ2-1; no firm D call. Germline values: CDR1 SEHNR, CDR2 FQNEAQ (reference sequence). The CDR3 covers 14 residues. V was clipped by 2 bases and J by 2 bases, with 7 bases between them. The CDR3 reads CASSLTTTYNEQFF. As DNA, the CDR3 is TGTGCCAGCAGCTTAACCACTACCTACAATGAGCAGTTCTTC.

The J gene is TRBJ1-3, the V gene TRBV18; 7 bases fit TRBD1. Trimming at V came to 5 bases and at J to 4 bases, leaving 11 bases not matched to a gene. CDR3 length: 16 residues. CDR1 and CDR2 (germline): KGHSH, LQKENI. The DNA of the CDR3 is TGTGCCAGCTCAGGAAGGGGGCGTTCGTCAGGAAACACCATATATTTT. It specifies CASSGRGRSSGNTIYF.

V is TRBV5-6 and J is TRBJ2-3; a possible D gene is TRBD2 (5 bases). CDR3 length: 15 residues. From germline, CDR1 is SGHDT and CDR2 YYEEEE. The V gene lost 3 bases and the J gene lost 2 bases, with 13 bases spanning the gap. The CDR3 bases are TGTGCCAGCAGCTGGACTGGCCAAGTCACAGATACGCAGTATTTT. Encoded protein: CASSWTGQVTDTQYF.

The genes are TRBV6-4 and TRBJ1-6; 8 bases are shared with TRBD1. Germline V gene sequence: CDR1 MRHNA, CDR2 SNTAGT. The CDR3 contains 15 residues. The J segment lost 7 bases and the V segment lost 3 bases, leaving 5 bases of the junction unmatched. The CDR3 loop reads CASSESSGGNSPLHF. Written as DNA, the CDR3 is TGTGCCAGCAGTGAATCTTCAGGGGGCAATTCACCCCTCCACTTT.

This chain connects TRBV6-1 to TRBJ1-2; D possibly corresponds to TRBD1 (5 bases). V dropped 8 bases and J dropped 8 bases, with 12 bases sitting between them. The CDR3 has 11 amino acids. From germline, CDR1 is MNHNS and CDR2 SASEGT. The CDR3 is CASVREGGYTF. The CDR3 nucleotides are TGTGCCAGCGTCAGGGAAGGCGGCTACACCTTC.

The V call is TRBV5-5, the J call TRBJ2-7; 12 bases agree with TRBD2. The length of the CDR3 is 15 residues. J was trimmed by 4 bases and V by 2 bases; bases with no gene match: 4. Germline-derived CDR1 and CDR2 are SGHKS and YYEKEE (reference sequence). CDR3 coding DNA: TGTGCCAGCAGCTTCCGGACTAGCGGGACGTACGAGCAGTACTTC. Its translation is CASSFRTSGTYEQYF.

J is TRBJ2-2 and V is TRBV7-9, with 8 bases fitting TRBD1. This CDR3 spans 16 amino acids. Germline loops: CDR1 SEHNR, CDR2 FQNEAQ (reference sequence). Trimming removed 5 bases from V and 3 bases from J; junction bases left unmatched: 8. CDR3 sequence reads: CASSPDRGWDTGELFF. As DNA, the CDR3 is TGTGCCAGCAGCCCCGACAGGGGATGGGACACCGGGGAGCTGTTTTTT.

The V call is TRBV19, the J call TRBJ2-2, with 9 positions matching TRBD1. This CDR3 is 16 amino acids long. With V trimmed by 0 bases and J by 4 bases, 3 bases remained unmatched. Germline CDR1 LNHDA, CDR2 SQIVND (reference sequence). The CDR3 DNA is TGTGCCAGTAGTATAGATTGGGACAGGGTCACCGGGGAGCTGTTTTTT. Translation gives CASSIDWDRVTGELFF.

This clone has more than one count but fewer than ten. J is TRBJ1-1 and V is TRBV7-9; TRBD1 matches 8 bases. CDR1 SEHNR and CDR2 FQNEAQ come from the germline V gene (reference sequence). Trimming took 2 bases from V and 1 from J; bases not matched to a gene: 0. The CDR3 is 14 residues long. CDR3 protein: CASSLQGANTEAFF. The DNA for the CDR3 is TGTGCCAGCAGCTTACAGGGGGCGAACACTGAAGCTTTCTTT.

The chain links TRBV5-4 to TRBJ2-2; 11 positions match TRBD1. The CDR3 extends over 16 amino acids. Germline trimming cut 3 bases from V and 4 bases from J; bases unmatched to any gene: 5. Germline V CDR1 and CDR2: SGHNT, YYREEE (reference sequence). CDR3 nucleotides: TGTGCCAGCAGCTCGGGACAGGGGGTCTTCACCGGGGAGCTGTTTTTT. The encoded protein is CASSSGQGVFTGELFF.

The V call is TRBV5-4, the J call TRBJ1-5; 9 nucleotides agree with TRBD1. The V gene end was trimmed by 3 bases and the J gene end by 9 bases; junction bases not matched to a gene: 1. CDR3 size: 12 residues. The germline V gene has CDR1 SGHNT and CDR2 YYREEE (reference sequence). The CDR3 DNA reads as TGTGCCAGCAGCTGGGGACAGGGGCCCCAGCATTTT. This codes for CASSWGQGPQHF. Supplemented by reference TRBV5-4 and TRBJ1-5, the full variable domain reads ETGVTQSPTHLIKTRGQQVTLRCSSQSGHNTVSWYQQALGQGPQFIFQYYREEENGRGNFPPRFSGLQFPNYSSELNVNALELDDSALYLCASSWGQGPQHFGDGTRLSIL.

This clone was seen once. This chain joins TRBV10-2 and TRBJ2-5, with a weak D call TRBD2 (5 bases). Germline CDR1 and CDR2: WSHSY and SAAADI. The V gene lost 3 bases and the J gene lost 2 bases, with 13 bases spanning the gap. The CDR3 has 15 amino acids. CDR3 nucleotide sequence: TGCGCCAGCAGTGATTATCGACTACAGCAAGAGACCCAGTACTTC. It encodes CASSDYRLQQETQYF.

This chain uses TRBV6-1 with TRBJ2-7, with unresolved D. This CDR3 comprises 13 residues. Germline assignment: CDR1 MNHNS and CDR2 SASEGT. Deletions cut 6 bases from V and 0 bases from J, with 9 bases between. The CDR3 loop reads CASRSHDSYEQYF. The CDR3, as DNA: TGTGCCAGCAGAAGCCATGACTCCTACGAGCAGTACTTC.

V and J are TRBV4-1 and TRBJ1-5; 12 nucleotides line up with TRBD1. This CDR3 contains 16 residues. Germline V gene sequence: CDR1 MGHRA, CDR2 YSYEKL. The V gene end was trimmed by 6 bases and the J gene end by 9 bases; junction bases not matched to a gene: 12. This CDR3 is CASSLQPGQGARPQHF. Written as DNA, the CDR3 is TGCGCCAGCAGTTTACAACCGGGACAGGGGGCTCGGCCCCAGCATTTT.

V usage is TRBV28 and J usage is TRBJ1-2; 10 nucleotides match TRBD1. V trimming: 3 bases; J trimming: 6 bases; junction bases outside the gene matches: 4. The CDR3 runs 14 residues. CDR1 and CDR2 (germline): MDHEN, SYDVKM. Here the CDR3 reads CASSLPTGGNGYTF. Here the CDR3 DNA reads TGTGCCAGCAGTTTGCCGACAGGGGGCAATGGCTACACCTTC.

V usage is TRBV4-1 and J usage is TRBJ2-1; 7 nucleotides line up with TRBD1. With 4 bases clipped from V and 2 bases from J, the junction kept 2 bases outside the gene matches. CDR1 and CDR2 from the germline V gene are MGHRA and YSYEKL. This CDR3 spans 14 amino acids. For the CDR3, the DNA is TGCGCCAGCAGCCTCAGGGGGACCTACAATGAGCAGTTCTTC. It is translated as CASSLRGTYNEQFF.

The genes are TRBV6-5 and TRBJ1-2; no definite D call. Looked up from germline, CDR1 is MNHEY and CDR2 is SVGAGI. V was trimmed by 7 bases and J by 3 bases, leaving 12 bases between them. The CDR3 covers 13 residues. Written as DNA, the CDR3 is TGTGCCAGCACCGAGCATGGAGACTATGGCTACACCTTC. Its translation: CASTEHGDYGYTF.

The chain carries TRBV30 and TRBJ1-1, with 7 nucleotides matching TRBD1. Germline CDR1 is GTSNPN and CDR2 is SVGIG (reference sequence). This CDR3 contains 14 residues. After removal of 0 bases from V and 4 bases from J, the junction contained 5 bases not matched to a gene. CDR3 loop: CAWSVQGRFTEAFF. The CDR3 DNA sequence: TGTGCCTGGAGTGTACAGGGGAGATTCACTGAAGCTTTCTTT.

J is TRBJ1-1 and V is TRBV5-6, with D possibly matching TRBD1 (6 bases). The CDR3 sequence is 13 residues long. The germline CDR1 and CDR2 sequences are SGHDT and YYEEEE. Trimming cost V 4 bases and J 11 bases, with 18 bases left between them. The CDR3 DNA reads TGTGCCAGCAGCCTAGGCTTCCCGGGGGGCGCTTTCTTT. As protein: CASSLGFPGGAFF.

This clone was detected once. This rearrangement joins TRBV6-5 to TRBJ1-1; perhaps TRBD1 as D (6 bases). Deletions cut 7 bases from V and 5 bases from J, with 14 bases between. CDR1 is MNHEY, CDR2 SVGAGI, per germline. The CDR3 sequence is 13 residues long. The CDR3 region is CASTLGGATEAFF. CDR3 in DNA: TGTGCCAGCACATTAGGGGGGGCAACTGAAGCTTTCTTT.

This clone is labeled medium-sized. The CDR3 spells CASSPEGGGLFYGYTF. The CDR3 nucleotides are TGTGCCAGCAGCCCCGAGGGCGGGGGCCTTTTCTATGGCTACACCTTC. J is TRBJ1-2 and V is TRBV9; D is possibly TRBD1 (6 bases). The CDR3 length is 16 residues. Germline CDR1 SGDLS, CDR2 YYNGEE. V was pared by 4 bases and J by 4 bases, with 20 bases between. Drawing the rest from reference TRBV9 and TRBJ1-2, the complete variable domain is DSGVTQTPKHLITATGQRVTLRCSPRSGDLSVYWYQQSLDQGLQFLIQYYNGEERAKGNILERFSAQQFPDLHSELNLSSLELGDSALYFCASSPEGGGLFYGYTFGSGTRLTVV.

This sequence joins TRBV5-1 and TRBJ1-2; 8 positions match TRBD1. CDR3 length: 18 residues. Germline V gene data show CDR1 as SGHRS and CDR2 as YFSETQ. V trimming: 2 bases; J trimming: 7 bases; junction bases outside the gene matches: 19. CDR3 loop: CASSFLPGTGYYSGGYTF. The CDR3 DNA sequence: TGCGCCAGCAGCTTCTTACCCGGGACAGGTTATTATTCTGGTGGCTACACCTTC.

The rearrangement links TRBV27 to TRBJ2-7; possible D gene TRBD1, 6 bases. Trimming shortened V by 2 bases and J by 3 bases, and 17 bases separated the two germline ends. The CDR3 covers 16 residues. Germline V CDR1 and CDR2: MNHEY, SMNVEV (reference sequence). The CDR3 spells CASSLGTRGFGYEQYF. The CDR3 coding sequence is TGTGCCAGCAGTTTAGGGACACGGGGCTTCGGCTACGAGCAGTACTTC.